This T cell receptor beta chain was recorded in a study of shared clonotypes between healthy human individuals. Repertoires were generated with immunoSEQ multiplex PCR, while TCRdb's copy carries only in-frame clones and drops some. The table shows a few million clones, with 90% to 97% occurring only once. V shed 8 bases and J 9 bases; nucleotides not matched to a gene: 15. The CDR3 spans 15 residues. Germline V CDR1 and CDR2: GTSNPN, SVGIG (reference sequence). Researchers partitioned CD4+ cells into CD45RA+ naive and CD45RA-negative memory subsets. The V gene is TRBV30, the J gene TRBJ1-6; 8 nucleotides match TRBD1. This TCR came from a man aged 18 to 30 in good health. The sequenced material came from naive CD4+ T cells sorted from blood. Subset meaning: CD45RA+ positively selected. The CDR3 sequence: CAEGGGQGFFSPLHF. Here the CDR3 DNA reads TGTGCCGAAGGAGGAGGACAGGGCTTTTTTTCACCCCTCCACTTT.